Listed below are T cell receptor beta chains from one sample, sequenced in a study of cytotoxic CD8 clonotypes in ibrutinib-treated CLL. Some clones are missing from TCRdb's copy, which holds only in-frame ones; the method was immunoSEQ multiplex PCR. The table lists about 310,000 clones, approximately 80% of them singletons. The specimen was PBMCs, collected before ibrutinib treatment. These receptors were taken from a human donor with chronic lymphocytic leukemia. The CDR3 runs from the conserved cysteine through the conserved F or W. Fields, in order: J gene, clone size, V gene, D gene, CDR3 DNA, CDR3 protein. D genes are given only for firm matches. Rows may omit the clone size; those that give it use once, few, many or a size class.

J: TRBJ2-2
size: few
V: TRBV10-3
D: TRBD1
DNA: TGTGCCATCAGTGTGGGACAGGGGACGAACACCGGGGAGCTGTTTTTT
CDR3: CAISVGQGTNTGELFF

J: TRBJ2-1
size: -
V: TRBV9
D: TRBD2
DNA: TGTGCCAGCAGCGTCGAAATAGCGGGAGCGTTCAATGAGCAGTTCTTC
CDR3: CASSVEIAGAFNEQFF

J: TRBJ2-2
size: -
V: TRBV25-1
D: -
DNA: TGTGCCAGCAGTGAATATTTCACAGGAAATTCGAACACCGGGGAGCTGTTTTTT
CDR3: CASSEYFTGNSNTGELFF

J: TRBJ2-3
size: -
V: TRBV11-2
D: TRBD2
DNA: TGTGCCAGCAGCTTAACGGGAGGGCCCACAGATACGCAGTATTTT
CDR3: CASSLTGGPTDTQYF

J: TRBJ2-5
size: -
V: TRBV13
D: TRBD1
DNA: TGTGCCAGCAGCCTCGGACAGGCCCAGTACTTC
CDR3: CASSLGQAQYF

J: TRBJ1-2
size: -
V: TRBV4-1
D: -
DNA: TGCGCCAGCAGCCAAGAGGAGTCCTTCTCCCCATATGGCTACACCTTC
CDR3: CASSQEESFSPYGYTF

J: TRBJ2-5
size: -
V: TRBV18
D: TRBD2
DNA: TGTGCCAGCTCACCGGGACTAGCCCTACTCGGAGAGACCCAGTACTTC
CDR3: CASSPGLALLGETQYF

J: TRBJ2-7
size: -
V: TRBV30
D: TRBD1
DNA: TGTGCCTGGAGTGGGACAGGAAAAAACCCCTACGAGCAGTACTTC
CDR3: CAWSGTGKNPYEQYF

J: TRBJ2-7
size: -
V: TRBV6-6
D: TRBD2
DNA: TGTGCCAGCGAATCACAGACTAGCGGGCCATACGAGCAGTACTTC
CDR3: CASESQTSGPYEQYF

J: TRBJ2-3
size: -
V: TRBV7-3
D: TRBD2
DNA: TGTGCCAGCAGCACAAGCGGGAGCAAAAATACGCAGTATTTT
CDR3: CASSTSGSKNTQYF

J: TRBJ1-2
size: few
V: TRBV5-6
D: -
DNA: TGTGCCAGCAGTCAGTTCACAGGGTACTATGGCTACACCTTC
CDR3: CASSQFTGYYGYTF

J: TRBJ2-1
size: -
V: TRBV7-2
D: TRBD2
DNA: TGTGCCAGCAGCTCACCGGGACTAGCGATTTCTGAGCAGTTCTTC
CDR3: CASSSPGLAISEQFF

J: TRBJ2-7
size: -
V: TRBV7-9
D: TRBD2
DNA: TGTGCCAGCAGCTTTCCGGGACTAGCGGGAAACGAGCAGTACTTC
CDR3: CASSFPGLAGNEQYF

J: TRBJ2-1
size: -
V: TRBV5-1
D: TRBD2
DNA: TGCGCCAGCAGCCCAGGGACTAGCGGCTACAATGAGCAGTTCTTC
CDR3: CASSPGTSGYNEQFF

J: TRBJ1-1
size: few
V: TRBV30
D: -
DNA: TGTGCCTGGGGGGTACAGTACACTGAAGCTTTCTTT
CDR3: CAWGVQYTEAFF

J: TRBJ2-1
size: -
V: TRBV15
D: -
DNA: TGTGCCACCAGCAGAGTATGGGATGAGCAGTTCTTC
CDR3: CATSRVWDEQFF

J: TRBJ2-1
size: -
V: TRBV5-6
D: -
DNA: TGTGCCAGCAGCCTGGCGGGACACCTTAGGGATGAGCAGTTCTTC
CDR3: CASSLAGHLRDEQFF

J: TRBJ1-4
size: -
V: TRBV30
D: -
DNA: TGTGCCTGGAGTGCCATAAATGAAAAACTGTTTTTT
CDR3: CAWSAINEKLFF

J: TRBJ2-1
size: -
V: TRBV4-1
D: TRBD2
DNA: TGCGCCAGCAGCCCGGGACTAGCGGGAGGGCGGGCTCACATTGAGCAGTTCTTC
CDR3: CASSPGLAGGRAHIEQFF

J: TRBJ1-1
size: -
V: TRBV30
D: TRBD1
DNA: TGTGCCTGCGATACTACCGAACAAAGTCCCGGGACAGAATTGAACACTGAAGCTTTCTTT
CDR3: CACDTTEQSPGTELNTEAFF

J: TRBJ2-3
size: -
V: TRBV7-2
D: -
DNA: TGTGCCAGCAGCTTTCAGCGAGGTACGCAGTATTTT
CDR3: CASSFQRGTQYF

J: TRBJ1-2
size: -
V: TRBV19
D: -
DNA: TGTGCCAGTAGTGTAGAGGGAAGTTTGAGTGGCTACACCTTC
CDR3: CASSVEGSLSGYTF